This TCR beta chain was recovered during a study of blood T cells in healthy people across ages. A second about 7 to 12 cycle PCR used barcoded and J-beta primers. TCRdb independently ran MiXCR on the 5' RACE reads; one entry per CDR3 protein. In the table there are 650,000 to 700,000 distinct CDR3 sequences, 32% of which are singletons. Samples each had at least 5 micrograms of total RNA extracted. Points on this clonotype: Its antigen is unidentified.

The CDR3 spans 16 residues. Looked up from germline, CDR1 is SGHDT and CDR2 is YYEEEE. Whole-study findings and limits: TCR beta diversity per million T cells fell roughly linearly with age. Higher naive T cell percentage went strongly together with higher TCR beta diversity. Estimated diversity, derived from one million T cells, was regarded as an underestimate.

The receptor was derived from an elderly woman in good health. The chain uses TRBV5-6 and TRBJ2-7; 9 bases line up with TRBD2. The DNA end is more similar to TRBJ2-4, so the J call may be wrong. Sequenced: blood. The CDR3 loop reads CASSLAPAGGNIIQYF. The DNA of the CDR3 is TGTGCCAGCAGCTTGGCCCCAGCGGGAGGAAACATCATTCAGTACTTC.